The following is a TCR beta chain sequence with its context. Its antigen is currently unknown. The library was made from cDNA and included unique molecular identifiers. It was from approximately 0.91 to 9.4 million T cells that roughly 0.5 million cDNA molecules came. One entry per CDR3 protein, called by TCRdb with MiXCR from the PCR reads. The sample includes hundreds of thousands of distinct CDR3 sequences, more than 50% of them seen just once. This specimen belongs to a study of post-analysis software for immune sequencing data. Across the whole study: The disease courses spanned relapsing-remitting, secondary progressive and progressive-relapsing forms of multiple sclerosis.

General study findings and limits: Multiple sclerosis patients had significantly lower normalized Chao1 diversity than controls. Five or six TRBV segments were more frequent in patients than controls; TRBV5-6, TRBV5-1 and TRBV20-1 belonged to this group. F measure clustering grouped samples strongly by preparation batch.

Per the germline V gene, CDR1 is SGHRS and CDR2 is YFSETQ. V lost 3 bases and J lost 8; bases outside the gene matches: 7. There are 15 residues in the CDR3. The chain employs TRBV5-1 and TRBJ2-1; 11 positions agree with TRBD2. The receptor was derived from a girl aged 2 to 9 with multiple sclerosis. Sequenced material: blood. CDR3 loop: CASSYLAGGTDEQFF. In DNA form, the CDR3 reads TGCGCCAGCAGCTACCTAGCGGGGGGTACGGATGAGCAGTTCTTC.